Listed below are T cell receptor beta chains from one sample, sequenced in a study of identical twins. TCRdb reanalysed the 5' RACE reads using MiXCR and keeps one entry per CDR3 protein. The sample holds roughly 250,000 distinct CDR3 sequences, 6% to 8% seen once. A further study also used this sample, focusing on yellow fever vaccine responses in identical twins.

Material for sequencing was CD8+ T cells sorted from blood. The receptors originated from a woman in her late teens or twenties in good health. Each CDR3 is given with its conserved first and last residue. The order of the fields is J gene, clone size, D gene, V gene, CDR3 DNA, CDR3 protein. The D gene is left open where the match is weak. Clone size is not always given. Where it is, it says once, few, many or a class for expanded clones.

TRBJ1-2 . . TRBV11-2 TGTGCCAGCAGCAACCCAACAGGGAACTATGGCTACACCTTC CASSNPTGNYGYTF
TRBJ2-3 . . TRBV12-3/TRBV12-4 TGTGCCAGCAGTTTTGGGCTCATAGACACAGATACGCAGTATTTT CASSFGLIDTDTQYF
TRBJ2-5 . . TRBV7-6 TGTGCCAGCAGCGAAAGTGGGGGACGGAAAGAGACCCAGTACTTC CASSESGGRKETQYF
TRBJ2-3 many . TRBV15 TGTGCCACCAGCAGAGATGCGGTCTACGGAGACAGGGAGGCAGATACGCAGTATTTT CATSRDAVYGDREADTQYF
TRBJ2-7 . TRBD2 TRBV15 TGTGCCACCAGCACAAAACAGGGACTAGCGGGAGGAGAGCAGTACTTC CATSTKQGLAGGEQYF
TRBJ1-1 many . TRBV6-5 TGTGCCAGCAGTTTAGGGGGGGACACTGAAGCTTTCTTT CASSLGGDTEAFF
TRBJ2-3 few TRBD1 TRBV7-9 TGTGCCAGCAGCTGGACAGGATTAACTAGCACAGATACGCAGTATTTT CASSWTGLTSTDTQYF
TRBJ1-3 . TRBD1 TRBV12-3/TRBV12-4 TGTGCCAGCCAGCGGGACAGCGAGGGGACTGGAAACACCATATATTTT CASQRDSEGTGNTIYF
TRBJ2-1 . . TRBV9 TGTGCCAGCGGAGGGCCCCAGTTCTTC CASGGPQFF
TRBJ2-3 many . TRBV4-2 TGTGCCAGCAGCCAAGCCGAACCACTGGCGGCTAGCACAGATACGCAGTATTTT CASSQAEPLAASTDTQYF
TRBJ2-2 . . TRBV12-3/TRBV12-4 TGTGCCAGCACCTCAGGGGGGAGCGTGGCCGGGGAGCTGTTTTTT CASTSGGSVAGELFF
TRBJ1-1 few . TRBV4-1 TGCGCCAGCAGCCCCCGGACGGGGGCGACTGAAGCTTTCTTT CASSPRTGATEAFF
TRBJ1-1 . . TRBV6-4 TGTGCCAGCAGTGATACAGAAAACACTGAAGCTTTCTTT CASSDTENTEAFF
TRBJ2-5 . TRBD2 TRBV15 TGTGCCACCAGCAGAGATGGGCTAGCGGGGAGCCAAGAGACCCAGTACTTC CATSRDGLAGSQETQYF
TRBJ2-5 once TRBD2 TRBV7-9 TGTGCCAGCAGCTTCCGACTAGCGGGGGGGATAGAGACCCTGTACTTC CASSFRLAGGIETLYF
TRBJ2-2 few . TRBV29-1 TGCAGCGTTGTCTTCCTTAACACCGGGGAGCTGTTTTTT CSVVFLNTGELFF
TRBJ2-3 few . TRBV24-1 TGTGCCACCAGTGATTCCCCATGGCGGGCCCACACAGATACGCAGTATTTT CATSDSPWRAHTDTQYF
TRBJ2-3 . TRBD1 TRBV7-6 TGTGCCAGCAGCTCCGGGACAGGGTCCGATACGCAGTATTTT CASSSGTGSDTQYF
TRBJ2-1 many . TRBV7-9 TGTGCCAGCAGCTTACGGGGAGCGCTAGTCGATGAGCAGTTCTTC CASSLRGALVDEQFF
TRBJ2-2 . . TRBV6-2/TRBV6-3 TGTGCCGGTGGGGCAGGGGTCACCGGGGAGCTGTTTTTT CAGGAGVTGELFF
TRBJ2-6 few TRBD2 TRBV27 TGTGCCAGCAGTTCTACTAGCGGGGGGGCCTCTGGGGCCAACGTCCTGACTTTC CASSSTSGGASGANVLTF
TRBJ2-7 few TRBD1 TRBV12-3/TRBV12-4 TGTGCCAGCAGTTTAGCCGGACAGGCCTACGAGCAGTACTTC CASSLAGQAYEQYF
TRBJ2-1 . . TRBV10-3 TGTGCCATCAGTGATACGGACAGTTACAATGAGCAGTTCTTC CAISDTDSYNEQFF
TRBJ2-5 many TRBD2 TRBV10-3 TGTGCCATCAGTGGCCCTCGGGAGGGCGGACAAGAGACCCAGTACTTC CAISGPREGGQETQYF
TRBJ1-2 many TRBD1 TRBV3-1 TGTGCCAGCAGCCCAACTACAGGGGACCGGGGCTACACCTTC CASSPTTGDRGYTF
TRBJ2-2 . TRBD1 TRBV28 TGTGCCAGCAGTTTACAGGGACAGGGGAATGCCGGGGAGCTGTTTTTT CASSLQGQGNAGELFF
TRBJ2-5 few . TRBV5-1 TGCGCCAGCAGCACGGAACAGGGCCTTAGGGAGACCCAGTACTTC CASSTEQGLRETQYF
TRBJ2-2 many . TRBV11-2 TGTGCCAGCAGCTTAGGGAGTGGGGCGGACACCGGGGAGCTGTTTTTT CASSLGSGADTGELFF
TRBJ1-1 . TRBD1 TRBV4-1 TGCGCCAGCAGCGCTCGGACAGGGGGCACTGAAGCTTTCTTT CASSARTGGTEAFF
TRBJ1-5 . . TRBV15 TGTGCCGTAGGATATCAGCCCCAGCATTTT CAVGYQPQHF
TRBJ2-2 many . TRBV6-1 TGTGCCAGCAGCCTCCCGGGACCGAACACCGGGGAGCTGTTTTTT CASSLPGPNTGELFF
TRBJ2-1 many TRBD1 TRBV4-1 TGCGCCAGCAGCTTAAGACAGGGCCGGGATGAGCAGTTCTTC CASSLRQGRDEQFF
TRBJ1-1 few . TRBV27 TGTGCCAGCAGTTCAAGACAGGTCTCACGACCTGAAGCTTTCTTT CASSSRQVSRPEAFF
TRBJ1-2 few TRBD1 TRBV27 TGTGCCAGCAGTTTAACTCAGGGGGCTGGTAACTATGGCTACACCTTC CASSLTQGAGNYGYTF
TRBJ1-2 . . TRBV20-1 TGCAGTGCTAGAGAGACAAGCTACACCTTC CSARETSYTF
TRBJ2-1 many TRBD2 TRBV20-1 TGCAGTGCTACTAGCGGGAGGGCCCTCTACAATGAGCAGTTCTTC CSATSGRALYNEQFF
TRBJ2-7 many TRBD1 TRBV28 TGTGCCAGCAGCTCGGACAGGGGGAGCTCCTACGAGCAGTACTTC CASSSDRGSSYEQYF
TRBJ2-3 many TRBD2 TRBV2 TGTGCCAGCAGCGACGACGCAGCTAGCGGGGGGGCAGATACGCAGTATTTT CASSDDAASGGADTQYF
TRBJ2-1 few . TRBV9 TGTGCCAGCAGCGTAGAAGCTAGTCCCGCAGTGGGCAATGAGCAGTTCTTC CASSVEASPAVGNEQFF
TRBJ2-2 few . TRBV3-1 TGTGCCAGCAGCCAAGACGGGGGAGACAGGAGGTCCGGGGAGCTGTTTTTT CASSQDGGDRRSGELFF
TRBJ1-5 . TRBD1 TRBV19 TGTGCCAGTAGTATCGGGACAGGTCACCATCAGCCCCAGCATTTT CASSIGTGHHQPQHF
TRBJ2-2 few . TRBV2 TGTGCCAGCAGTGAAGGAACGAACACCGGGGAGCTGTTTTTT CASSEGTNTGELFF
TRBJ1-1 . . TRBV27 TGTGCCAGCAGTCCTAAAGGCGGACTTTTCGAAGCTTTCTTT CASSPKGGLFEAFF
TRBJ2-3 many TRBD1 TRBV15 TGTGCCACCAGCAGAGCAACTACAGGGGTCTTCACAGATACGCAGTATTTT CATSRATTGVFTDTQYF
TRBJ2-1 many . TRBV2 TGTGCCAGCAGTGAAGCGGGGAATGAGCAGTTCTTC CASSEAGNEQFF
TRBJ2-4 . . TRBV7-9 TGTGCCAGCAGCTCCTCTGAGGGTGCCAAAAACATTCAGTACTTC CASSSSEGAKNIQYF
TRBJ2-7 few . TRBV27 TGTGCCAGCAGTTTAACCCCTCGGGGGGAGCAGTACTTC CASSLTPRGEQYF
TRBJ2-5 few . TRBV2 TGTGCCAGCGCAGGCCAGTACCAAGAGACCCAGTACTTC CASAGQYQETQYF
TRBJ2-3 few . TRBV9 TGTGCCAGCAGGAGCCCCGACGGGGATACGCAGTATTTT CASRSPDGDTQYF
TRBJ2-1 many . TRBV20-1 TGCAGTGCTAGGGGCCACGTCAATGAGCAGTTCTTC CSARGHVNEQFF
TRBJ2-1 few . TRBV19 TGTGCCAGTAGTATAGCGGGGCGGGACGGCGTTTTCGGCATTGATGAGCAGTTCTTC CASSIAGRDGVFGIDEQFF
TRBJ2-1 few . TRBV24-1 TGTGCCACCAGTGATTTGCTAGCCAGCTACAATGAGCAGTTCTTC CATSDLLASYNEQFF
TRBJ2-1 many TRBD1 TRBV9 TGTGCCAGCAGCGAGGGACAGGGTGTGCAGTTCTTC CASSEGQGVQFF
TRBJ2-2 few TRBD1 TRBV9 TGTGCCAGCAGCGACCCGGGACAGGGGGGCACCGGGGAGCTGTTTTTT CASSDPGQGGTGELFF
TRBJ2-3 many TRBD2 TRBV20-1 TGCAGTTCGACTTCCCTTGACGGGAGGGCCACAGATACGCAGTATTTT CSSTSLDGRATDTQYF
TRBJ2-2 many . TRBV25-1 TGTGCCAGCAGTGAATGGAGGACAACAGAGAACACCGGGGAGCTGTTTTTT CASSEWRTTENTGELFF
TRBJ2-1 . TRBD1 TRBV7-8 TGTGCCAGCAGTACCGGGGACAGGGGGAACTACAATGAGCAGTTCTTC CASSTGDRGNYNEQFF
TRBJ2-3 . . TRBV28 TGTGCCAGCAGACTAGATGTTCCCACAGATACGCAGTATTTT CASRLDVPTDTQYF
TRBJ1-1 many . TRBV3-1 TGTGCCAGCAGCCCGACTCCGAACACTGAAGCTTTCTTT CASSPTPNTEAFF